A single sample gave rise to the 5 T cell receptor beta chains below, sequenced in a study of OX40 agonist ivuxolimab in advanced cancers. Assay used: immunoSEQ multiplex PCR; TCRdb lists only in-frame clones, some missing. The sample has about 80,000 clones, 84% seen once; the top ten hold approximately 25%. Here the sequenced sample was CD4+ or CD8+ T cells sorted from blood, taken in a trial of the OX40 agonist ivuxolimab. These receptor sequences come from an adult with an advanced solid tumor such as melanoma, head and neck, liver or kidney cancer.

For the CDR3, the DNA is TGTGCCAGCAGCTTGGCGAGCGGCCTCGGTTACGAGCAGTACTTC. It codes for CASSLASGLGYEQYF. J is TRBJ2-7 and V is TRBV11-3; D possibly corresponds to TRBD2 (5 bases). The V gene lost 3 bases and the J gene lost 4 bases, with 16 bases spanning the gap. Germline loops: CDR1 SGHNT, CDR2 YENEEA. The CDR3 length is 15 residues.

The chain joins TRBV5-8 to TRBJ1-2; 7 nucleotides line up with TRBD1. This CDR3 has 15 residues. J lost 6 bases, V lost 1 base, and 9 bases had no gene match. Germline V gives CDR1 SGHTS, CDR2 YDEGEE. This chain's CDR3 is CASSLWSGGEDGYTF. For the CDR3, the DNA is TGTGCCAGCAGCTTGTGGTCAGGGGGTGAGGATGGCTACACCTTC.

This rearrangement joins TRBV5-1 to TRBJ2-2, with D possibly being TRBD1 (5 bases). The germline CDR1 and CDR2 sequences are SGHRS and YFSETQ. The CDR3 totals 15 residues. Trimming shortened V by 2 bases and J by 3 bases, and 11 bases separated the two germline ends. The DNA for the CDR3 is TGCGCCAGCAGCTTTGATGGGGCCCACACCGGGGAGCTGTTTTTT. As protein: CASSFDGAHTGELFF.

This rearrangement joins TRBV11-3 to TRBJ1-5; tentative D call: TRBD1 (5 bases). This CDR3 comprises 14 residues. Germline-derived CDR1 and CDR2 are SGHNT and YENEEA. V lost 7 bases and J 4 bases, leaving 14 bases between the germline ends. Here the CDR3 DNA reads TGTGCCAGCAATAAGGCCTGGGGGAATCAGCCCCAGCATTTT. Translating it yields CASNKAWGNQPQHF.

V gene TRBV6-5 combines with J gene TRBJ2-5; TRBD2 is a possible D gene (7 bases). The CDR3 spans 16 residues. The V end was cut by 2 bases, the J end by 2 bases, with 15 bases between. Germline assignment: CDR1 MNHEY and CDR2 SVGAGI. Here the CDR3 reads CASSYGGAGTQETQYF. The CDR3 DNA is TGTGCCAGCAGTTACGGGGGGGCGGGAACGCAAGAGACCCAGTACTTC.